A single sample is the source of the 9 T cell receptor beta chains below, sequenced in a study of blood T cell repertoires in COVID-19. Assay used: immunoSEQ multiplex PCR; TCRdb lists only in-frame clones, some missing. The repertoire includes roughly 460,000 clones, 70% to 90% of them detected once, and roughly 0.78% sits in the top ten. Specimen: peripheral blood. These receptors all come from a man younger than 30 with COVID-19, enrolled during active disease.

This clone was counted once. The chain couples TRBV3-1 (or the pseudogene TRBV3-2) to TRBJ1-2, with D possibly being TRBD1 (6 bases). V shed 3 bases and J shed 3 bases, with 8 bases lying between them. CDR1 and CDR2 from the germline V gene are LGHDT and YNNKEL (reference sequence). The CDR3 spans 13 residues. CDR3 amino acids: CASSQRTDYGYTF. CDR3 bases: TGTGCCAGCAGCCAGCGGACAGACTATGGCTACACCTTC.

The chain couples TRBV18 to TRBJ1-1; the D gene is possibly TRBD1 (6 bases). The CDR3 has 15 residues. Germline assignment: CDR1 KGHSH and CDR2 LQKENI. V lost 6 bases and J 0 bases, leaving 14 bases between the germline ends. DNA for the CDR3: TGTGCCAGCTCCTATCAACAGGGTATGAACACTGAAGCTTTCTTT. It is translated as CASSYQQGMNTEAFF.

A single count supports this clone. CDR3 nucleotide sequence: TGTGCCAGCAGTACGCCCTTTTTGACAGGACCGAACACTGAAGCTTTCTTT. It yields the protein CASSTPFLTGPNTEAFF. The chain carries TRBV28 and TRBJ1-1; D perhaps matches TRBD1 (6 bases). CDR1 and CDR2 from the germline V gene are MDHEN and SYDVKM. With 5 bases removed from V and 1 base from J, the gap between germline ends came to 20 bases. The CDR3 is 17 amino acids.

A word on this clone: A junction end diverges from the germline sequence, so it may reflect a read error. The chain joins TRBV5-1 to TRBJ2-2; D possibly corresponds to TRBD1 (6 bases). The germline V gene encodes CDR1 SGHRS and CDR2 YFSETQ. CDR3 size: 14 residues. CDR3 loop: CASSSQGNPGELFF. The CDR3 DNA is TGCGCCAGCAGCTCCCAGGGGAACCCCGGGGAGCTGTTTTTT.

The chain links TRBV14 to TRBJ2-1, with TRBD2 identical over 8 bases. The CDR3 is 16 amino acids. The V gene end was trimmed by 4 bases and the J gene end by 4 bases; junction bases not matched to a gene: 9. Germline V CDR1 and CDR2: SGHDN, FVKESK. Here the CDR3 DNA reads TGTGCCAGCAGCCGACCCGGGGGGGCTTCGTACAATGAGCAGTTCTTC. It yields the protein CASSRPGGASYNEQFF.

CDR3 sequence reads: CASSQSCRAGYTF. CDR3 nucleotides: TGCGCCAGCAGTCAATCGTGCAGGGCCGGCTACACCTTC. The chain joins TRBV23-1 to TRBJ1-2, with a possible D match to TRBD1 (5 bases). TRBV23-1 carries the ORF label, with uncertain function. Trimming shortened V by 0 bases and J by 8 bases, and 10 bases separated the two germline ends. The CDR3 spans 13 residues.

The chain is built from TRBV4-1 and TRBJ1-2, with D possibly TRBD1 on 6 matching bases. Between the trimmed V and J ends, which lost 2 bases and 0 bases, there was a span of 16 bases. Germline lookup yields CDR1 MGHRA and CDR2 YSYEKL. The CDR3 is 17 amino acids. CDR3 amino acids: CASSQPTRDNPNYGYTF. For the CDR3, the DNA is TGCGCCAGCAGCCAACCTACTCGGGACAATCCTAACTATGGCTACACCTTC.

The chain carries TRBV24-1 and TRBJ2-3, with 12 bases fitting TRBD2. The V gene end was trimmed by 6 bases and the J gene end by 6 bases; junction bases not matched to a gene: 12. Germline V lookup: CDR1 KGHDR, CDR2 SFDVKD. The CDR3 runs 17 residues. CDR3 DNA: TGTGCCACCAGTAATTCCCTGACTAGCGGGGGACGGGATACGCAGTATTTT. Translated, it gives CATSNSLTSGGRDTQYF.

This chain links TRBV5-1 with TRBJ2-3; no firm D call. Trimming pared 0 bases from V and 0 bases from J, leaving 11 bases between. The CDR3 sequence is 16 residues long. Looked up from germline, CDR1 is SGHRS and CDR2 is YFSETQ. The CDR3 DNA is TGCGCCAGCAGCTTGGAATATCCGAGGAGCACAGATACGCAGTATTTT. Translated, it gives CASSLEYPRSTDTQYF.